This T cell receptor (beta chain) is drawn from a study of OX40 agonist ivuxolimab in advanced cancers. Study-wide context: The patients got ivuxolimab, which is an agonistic anti-OX40 (CD134) antibody. Study results and limitations: In general, CD8+ T cells held more expanded clones than CD4+ did, on average.

For this clone: What it recognizes is unknown.

Unmatched junction bases numbered 9, after V lost 5 bases and J lost 0 bases. The length of the CDR3 is 16 residues. Germline CDR1 and CDR2: SGHTA and FQGNSA. Only in-frame clones appear in the TCRdb table, and some are missing; sequencing was by immunoSEQ multiplex PCR. This repertoire shows about 80,000 clones, around nine tenths found once; its top ten account for around 5.1%. The receptor's source is an adult with an advanced solid tumor such as melanoma, head and neck, liver or kidney cancer. The chain is built from TRBV7-2 and TRBJ2-7, with TRBD1 matching over 8 bases. The starting material was CD4+ or CD8+ T cells sorted from blood, obtained in a trial of the OX40 agonist ivuxolimab. The CDR3 coding sequence is TGTGCCAGCAGCAAAGACAGGGGTAGGAGCTCCTACGAGCAGTACTTC. Encoded protein: CASSKDRGRSSYEQYF.